A single sample gave rise to the 7 T cell receptor beta chains below, sequenced in a study of blood T cell repertoires in COVID-19. Sequencing used immunoSEQ multiplex PCR; TCRdb keeps in-frame clones, though not all of them. The sample consists of 35,000 to 40,000 clones, about 88% of them appearing once. Sequenced material: peripheral blood. All receptors derive from a man aged 65-85 years with active COVID-19.

This chain links TRBV5-4 with TRBJ1-2, with D possibly TRBD1 on 5 matching bases. V was trimmed by 4 bases and J by 0 bases, leaving 19 bases between them. The germline CDR1 and CDR2 sequences are SGHNT and YYREEE (reference sequence). This CDR3 is 17 amino acids long. In DNA form, the CDR3 reads TGTGCCAGCAGCCACGCCCCCCAGGGTAATACTAACTATGGCTACACCTTC. Translating gives CASSHAPQGNTNYGYTF.

This chain joins TRBV6-5 and TRBJ2-1; 8 bases are shared with TRBD1. The junction had 8 bases not matched to a gene; V was cut back by 6 bases and J by 4 bases. The germline V gene encodes CDR1 MNHEY and CDR2 SVGAGI. This CDR3 region has 15 residues. The CDR3: CASRTRDRKYNEQFF. As DNA, the CDR3 is TGTGCCAGCAGAACCCGGGACAGGAAATACAATGAGCAGTTCTTC.

This clone was seen just once. This sequence joins TRBV5-4 and TRBJ2-7; D perhaps matches TRBD1 (6 bases). The CDR3 has 17 residues. V lost 0 bases and J lost 4, with 20 bases in between. CDR1 SGHNT and CDR2 YYREEE come from the germline V gene (reference sequence). The CDR3 DNA reads TGTGCCAGCAGCTTGGCCCCGGACAGAAGAGGGATATACGAGCAGTACTTC. This encodes CASSLAPDRRGIYEQYF.

V usage is TRBV27 and J usage is TRBJ2-1, with D hard to call. The V and J ends lost 9 bases and 6 bases respectively, with 9 bases between them. CDR3 length equals 11 residues. Per the germline V gene, CDR1 is MNHEY and CDR2 is SMNVEV (reference sequence). This CDR3 is CASGRSNEQFF. The CDR3 nucleotides read TGTGCCAGTGGTCGGTCCAATGAGCAGTTCTTC.

The chain carries TRBV6-6 and TRBJ2-1; 9 bases are shared with TRBD1. The length of the CDR3 is 14 residues. Germline V gene data show CDR1 as MNHNY and CDR2 as SVGAGI (reference sequence). The V and J ends lost 6 bases and 7 bases, in that order; junction bases with no gene match: 7. The CDR3 coding sequence is TGTGCCAGCAGCCCCGGGACAGGGAATAATGAGCAGTTCTTC. Protein: CASSPGTGNNEQFF.

The gene calls are TRBV30 and TRBJ1-1; 8 positions match TRBD1. This CDR3 spans 13 amino acids. V was clipped by 7 bases and J by 3 bases; unmatched bases: 7. The germline gives CDR1 GTSNPN, CDR2 SVGIG (reference sequence). The CDR3 loop reads CAFGATGDTEAFF. The CDR3 DNA follows: TGTGCCTTCGGGGCGACAGGGGACACTGAAGCTTTCTTT.

The chain combines TRBV30 with TRBJ2-3; 11 bases are shared with TRBD2. The V gene's germline CDR1 is GTSNPN and CDR2 SVGIG (reference sequence). V dropped 5 bases and J dropped 0; count of bases not matched to a gene: 10. The CDR3 runs to 17 residues. The CDR3 region has the DNA TGTGCCTGGGGGACGGGACTAGCGGAACGTAGCACAGATACGCAGTATTTT. Translation: CAWGTGLAERSTDTQYF.